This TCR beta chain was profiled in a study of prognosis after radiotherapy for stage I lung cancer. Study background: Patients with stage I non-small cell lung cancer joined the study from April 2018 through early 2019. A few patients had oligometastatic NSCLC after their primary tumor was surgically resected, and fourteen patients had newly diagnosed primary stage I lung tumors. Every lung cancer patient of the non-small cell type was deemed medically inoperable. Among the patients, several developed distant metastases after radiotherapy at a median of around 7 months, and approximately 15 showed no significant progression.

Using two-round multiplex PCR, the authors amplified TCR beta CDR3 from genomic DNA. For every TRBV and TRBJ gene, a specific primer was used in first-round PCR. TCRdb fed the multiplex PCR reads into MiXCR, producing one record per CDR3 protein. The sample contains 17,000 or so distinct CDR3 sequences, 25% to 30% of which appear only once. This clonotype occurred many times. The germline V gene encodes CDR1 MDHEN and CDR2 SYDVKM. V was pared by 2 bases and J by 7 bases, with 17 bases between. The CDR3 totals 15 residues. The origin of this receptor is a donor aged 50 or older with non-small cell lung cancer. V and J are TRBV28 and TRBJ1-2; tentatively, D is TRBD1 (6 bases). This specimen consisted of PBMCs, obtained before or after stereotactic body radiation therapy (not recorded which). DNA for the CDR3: TGTGCCAGCAGTTTAAGTTCGCCGGGACATCGTGGCTACACCTTC. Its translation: CASSLSSPGHRGYTF.